This TCR beta chain was sequenced in a study of memory B cells and T cells in multiple sclerosis. The CDR3 spans 16 residues. The V end was cut by 3 bases, the J end by 7 bases, with 19 bases between. The germline gives CDR1 ENHRY, CDR2 SYGVKD. Stimulus-free culture yielded autoproliferating CFSE-dim and non-proliferating CFSE-high T cells, each sequenced separately. Cultures began with about 4.6x10^7 CFSE-labeled PBMCs, unstimulated for roughly seven days, with replicate wells pooled. With regard to this clone: Its antigen remains unidentified.

Using immunoSEQ multiplex PCR, the repertoire was profiled, and TCRdb retains in-frame clones only, with some absent. Of approximately 32,000 clones in the sample, about 84% were seen once. The chain couples TRBV10-3 to TRBJ1-5; perhaps TRBD1 as D (5 bases). The clonotype originates from a human donor with multiple sclerosis. Sequenced sample: PBMCs from blood kept in culture. CDR3 in amino acids: CAISEGLPGSGQPQHF. The CDR3 DNA sequence: TGTGCCATCAGTGAAGGTTTACCAGGGAGTGGGCAGCCCCAGCATTTT.